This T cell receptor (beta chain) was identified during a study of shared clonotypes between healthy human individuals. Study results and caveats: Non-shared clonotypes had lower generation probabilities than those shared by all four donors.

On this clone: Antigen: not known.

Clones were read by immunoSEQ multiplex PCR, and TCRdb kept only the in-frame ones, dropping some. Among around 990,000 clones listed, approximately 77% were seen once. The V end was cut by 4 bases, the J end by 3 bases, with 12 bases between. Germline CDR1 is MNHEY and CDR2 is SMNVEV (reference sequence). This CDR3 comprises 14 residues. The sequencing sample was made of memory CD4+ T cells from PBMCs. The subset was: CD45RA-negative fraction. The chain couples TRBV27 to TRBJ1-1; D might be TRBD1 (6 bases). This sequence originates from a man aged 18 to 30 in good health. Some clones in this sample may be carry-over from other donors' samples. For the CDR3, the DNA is TGTGCCAGCAGTTACAGGGCAGGGTACACTGAAGCTTTCTTT. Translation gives CASSYRAGYTEAFF.